These 7 T cell receptor beta chains came from one sample sequenced in a study of blood T cell repertoires in COVID-19 (dated by TCRdb to the early 2020s). The library relied on the immunoSEQ multiplex PCR assay. What TCRdb holds here is the immuneACCESS table cut down to in-frame rearrangements. Part of the clones is not present; checked against another copy, under half of the missing clones reflect an unresolved V gene, and the others are unexplained. The sample contains 100,000 or so clones, roughly four fifths of them found a single time. The ten largest clones take up around 9.5% of the sample. Source material: peripheral blood. The receptor set was obtained from a man in his forties with active or convalescent COVID-19.

As DNA, the CDR3 is TGTGCCACCAGTGACGCCGGGGGGGCCGCAGATACGCAGTATTTT. As protein: CATSDAGGAADTQYF. The V and J genes are TRBV24-1 and TRBJ2-3; 8 bases fit TRBD2. V lost 4 bases and J lost 4; bases outside the gene matches: 6. In germline, CDR1 is KGHDR, CDR2 SFDVKD. The CDR3 sequence is 15 residues long.

This chain joins TRBV4-3 and TRBJ2-5; 7 nucleotides line up with TRBD2. CDR1 and CDR2 (germline): LGHNA, YSLEER. The V and J ends lost 5 bases and 4 bases, in that order; junction bases with no gene match: 10. The CDR3 has 15 amino acids. This CDR3 reads CASSIQRGERETQYF. In DNA form, the CDR3 reads TGCGCCAGCAGCATTCAACGGGGGGAGAGAGAGACCCAGTACTTC.

The rearrangement links TRBV6-5 to TRBJ2-3; maybe TRBD2 (5 bases). CDR1 MNHEY and CDR2 SVGAGI come from the germline V gene. Trimming stripped 4 bases from V and 1 base from J, with 15 bases between. CDR3 length equals 16 residues. The CDR3 spells CASSSSLRRGTDTQYF. CDR3 bases: TGTGCCAGCAGTTCATCCCTAAGGCGGGGCACAGATACGCAGTATTTT.

The chain recombines TRBV12-3 or TRBV12-4 with TRBJ1-1; D unclear. V lost 5 bases to trimming and J lost 0 bases, with 7 bases between them. CDR3 size: 13 residues. The CDR3 is CASSLYMNTEAFF. CDR3 DNA sequence: TGTGCCAGCAGTCTTTATATGAACACTGAAGCTTTCTTT.

The chain uses TRBV7-2 and TRBJ2-5, with 8 bases that match TRBD2. V dropped 5 bases and J dropped 5; count of bases not matched to a gene: 7. Germline V gene data show CDR1 as SGHTA and CDR2 as FQGNSA. The CDR3 loop spans 14 amino acids. The CDR3 DNA reads as TGTGCCAGCAGCCCCGGACTAGCTGGGGAGACCCAGTACTTC. Amino acid sequence: CASSPGLAGETQYF. The variable domain in full, with the rest retrieved from reference TRBV7-2 and TRBJ2-5, is GAGVSQSPSNKVTEKGKDVELRCDPISGHTALYWYRQSLGQGLEFLIYFQGNSAPDKSGLPSDRFSAERTGGSVSTLTIQRTQQEDSAVYLCASSPGLAGETQYFGPGTRLLVL.

J is TRBJ2-7 and V is TRBV5-4; D is possibly TRBD1 (5 bases). Germline CDR1 reads SGHNT; CDR2 reads YYREEE (reference sequence). This CDR3 has 16 residues. The V gene lost 0 bases and the J gene lost 4 bases, with 17 bases spanning the gap. In nucleotides, the CDR3 is TGTGCCAGCAGCTTGGGTCCGGACATAACAAAATACGAGCAGTACTTC. Translation gives CASSLGPDITKYEQYF.

The CDR3 protein is CASRSRTGVGGETQYF. The CDR3, as DNA: TGTGCCAGCCGATCCCGGACAGGGGTTGGGGGAGAGACCCAGTACTTC. V usage is TRBV19 and J usage is TRBJ2-5, with 9 bases aligning to TRBD1. Germline V lookup: CDR1 LNHDA, CDR2 SQIVND (reference sequence). The CDR3 contains 16 residues. With 9 bases clipped from V and 4 bases from J, the junction kept 15 bases outside the gene matches.